This T cell receptor beta chain is drawn from a study of CD8 T cells in Susac syndrome. The RNA input was roughly 0.45 to 1 ug, and it was reverse transcribed with random hexamers. Multiplex PCR with immunoSEQ amplified the TCR beta CDR3 across 54 Vbeta and 13 Jbeta. TCRdb independently ran MiXCR on the immunoSEQ multiplex PCR reads; one entry per CDR3 protein. The table lists 170,000 or so distinct CDR3 sequences, about 96% of them singletons. The CDR3 totals 15 residues. Trimming took 6 bases from V and 0 from J, leaving 17 bases between them. CDR1 and CDR2 (germline): SQVTM, ANQGSEA. The rearrangement joins TRBV29-1 to TRBJ1-1; tentative D call: TRBD1 (5 bases). Sequenced input: CD4+ T cells from PBMCs. This TCR came from a human donor with Susac syndrome. CDR3 sequence reads: CSVRDRGPLNTEAFF. The CDR3 DNA reads as TGCAGCGTAAGGGACCGGGGACCTTTGAACACTGAAGCTTTCTTT. Full variable domain (missing parts from reference TRBV29-1 and TRBJ1-1): SAVISQKPSRDICQRGTSLTIQCQVDSQVTMMFWYRQQPGQSLTLIATANQGSEATYESGFVIDKFPISRPNLTFSTLTVSNMSPEDSSIYLCSVRDRGPLNTEAFFGQGTRLTVV.